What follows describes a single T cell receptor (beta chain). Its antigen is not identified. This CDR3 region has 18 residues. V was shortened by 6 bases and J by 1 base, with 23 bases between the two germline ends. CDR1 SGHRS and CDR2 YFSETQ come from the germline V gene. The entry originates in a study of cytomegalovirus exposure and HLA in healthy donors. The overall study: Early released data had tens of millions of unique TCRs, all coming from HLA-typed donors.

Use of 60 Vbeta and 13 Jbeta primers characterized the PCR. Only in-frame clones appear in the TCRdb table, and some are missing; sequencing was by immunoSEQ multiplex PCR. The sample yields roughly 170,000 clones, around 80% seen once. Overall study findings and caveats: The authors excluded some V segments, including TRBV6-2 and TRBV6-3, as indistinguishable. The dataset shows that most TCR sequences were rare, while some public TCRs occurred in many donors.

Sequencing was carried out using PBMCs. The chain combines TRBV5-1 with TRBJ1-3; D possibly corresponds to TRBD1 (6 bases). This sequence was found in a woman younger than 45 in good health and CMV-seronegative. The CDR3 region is CASKPALTGTSSGNTIYF. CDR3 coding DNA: TGCGCCAGCAAACCCGCATTAACCGGGACAAGTTCTGGAAACACCATATATTTT.